These T cell receptor beta chains were read from a single sample in a study of OX40 agonist ivuxolimab in advanced cancers. The data were produced by immunoSEQ multiplex PCR, yet TCRdb's version contains in-frame clones alone and is incomplete. The sample has about 64,000 clones, roughly 82% seen once. This specimen was CD4+ or CD8+ T cells sorted from blood, taken in a trial of the OX40 agonist ivuxolimab. The receptors stem from an adult with an advanced solid tumor such as melanoma, head and neck, liver or kidney cancer. Both conserved end residues are part of each CDR3. The D gene is left open where the match is weak. Some rows have no size entry. The others give once, few or many, or a class for an expanded clone.

>14|-|TRBJ1-1|TRBV5-1|-
TGCGCCAGCAGCTTGGGCGACAGGAACACTGAAGCTTTCTTT
CASSLGDRNTEAFF
>13|-|TRBJ1-2|TRBV19|TRBD1
TGTGCCAGTAGTATAGGACAGGGGGAGAGCTACACCTTC
CASSIGQGESYTF
>16|once|TRBJ2-7|TRBV11-3|TRBD1
TGTGCCAGCAGCTTGGGGCGACAGGGGGTGTCCTACGAGCAGTACTTC
CASSLGRQGVSYEQYF
>12|-|TRBJ1-4|TRBV28|TRBD1
TGTGCCAGCAACAGGGGTGATGAAAAACTGTTTTTT
CASNRGDEKLFF
>15|-|TRBJ2-3|TRBV7-6|-
TGTGCCAGCAGCCGGGTCTCTAGCGTCACAGATACGCAGTATTTT
CASSRVSSVTDTQYF
>16|-|TRBJ2-5|TRBV30|TRBD1
TGTGCCTGGAGTGCTACCGGGACAGGGGGCGCAGAGACCCAGTACTTC
CAWSATGTGGAETQYF
>14|-|TRBJ2-2|TRBV10-3|TRBD2
TGTGCCACCCGACTAGCGGAGAACACCGGGGAGCTGTTTTTT
CATRLAENTGELFF
>17|-|TRBJ1-4|TRBV7-6|-
TGTGCCAGCAGCTTAAGAACCCTAGGACACCCTAATGAAAAACTGTTTTTT
CASSLRTLGHPNEKLFF
>12|-|TRBJ2-2|TRBV5-1|-
TGCGCCAGCAGCTTAAACACCGGGGAGCTGTTTTTT
CASSLNTGELFF
>15|-|TRBJ2-5|TRBV5-6|TRBD2
TGTGCCAGCAGCTTGAGGCTAGCGGGACGAGAGACCCAGTACTTC
CASSLRLAGRETQYF
>16|-|TRBJ2-3|TRBV7-6|-
TGTGCCAGCAGCTTAGCCGTTTGGACGAGCACAGATACGCAGTATTTT
CASSLAVWTSTDTQYF
>11|few|TRBJ2-7|TRBV6-6|TRBD2
TGTGCCAGCAGACAAGCGGGGGAGCAGTACTTC
CASRQAGEQYF
>14|-|TRBJ2-7|TRBV5-1|-
TGCGCCAGCAGCGATACAGCGAGCTCCTACGAGCAGTACTTC
CASSDTASSYEQYF
>15|-|TRBJ1-5|TRBV5-6|TRBD1
TGTGCCAGCAGCGGAACAGGGGGCGTCGATCAGCCCCAGCATTTT
CASSGTGGVDQPQHF
>14|once|TRBJ1-1|TRBV10-2|-
TGCGCCAGCATCCGACCAGGCTCAGTCACTGAAGCTTTCTTT
CASIRPGSVTEAFF
>17|few|TRBJ1-1|TRBV18|TRBD1
TGTGCCAGCTCACCACCTCGGACAGGGACCTTGAACACTGAAGCTTTCTTT
CASSPPRTGTLNTEAFF
>15|-|TRBJ1-2|TRBV18|TRBD1
TGTGCCAGCTCACCGTCGGGACAGGGACTCTATGGCTACACCTTC
CASSPSGQGLYGYTF
>15|-|TRBJ2-3|TRBV2|-
TGTGCCAGCAGAGGGGGGAATCCCCCCCTGGATACGCAGTATTTT
CASRGGNPPLDTQYF
>14|-|TRBJ1-6|TRBV6-5|-
TGTGCCAGCAGTTACAGGCAGGGTAATTCACCCCTCCACTTT
CASSYRQGNSPLHF
>14|-|TRBJ2-7|TRBV9|-
TGTGCCAGCAGCGTAGTAGGGGACAACTACGAGCAGTACTTC
CASSVVGDNYEQYF
>17|-|TRBJ2-2|TRBV12-5|TRBD1
TGTGCTAGTGCCCGAGGACAGGGGACGACGAACACCGGGGAGCTGTTTTTT
CASARGQGTTNTGELFF
>15|-|TRBJ2-1|TRBV6-6|TRBD1
TGTGCCAGCAGTTACCCAAGGACAGGATCGAATGAGCAGTTCTTC
CASSYPRTGSNEQFF
>14|-|TRBJ1-1|TRBV6-5|-
TGTGCCAGCAGTTACTCGGGTCCAAGGACTGAAGCTTTCTTT
CASSYSGPRTEAFF
>14|-|TRBJ2-7|TRBV7-6|TRBD1
TGTGCCAGCAGCTTAAGAGGGGGCCTGGACGAGCAGTACTTC
CASSLRGGLDEQYF
>14|-|TRBJ1-1|TRBV30|TRBD1
TGTGCCTGGAGTCACAGGGGGTTGGTCACTGAAGCTTTCTTT
CAWSHRGLVTEAFF
>12|-|TRBJ2-1|TRBV5-1|-
TGCGCCAGCAGCTTGGACCTTAATGAGCAGTTCTTC
CASSLDLNEQFF
>14|-|TRBJ1-3|TRBV14|-
TGTGCCAGCGGAACGACGCTCTCTGGAAACACCATATATTTT
CASGTTLSGNTIYF
>14|-|TRBJ1-4|TRBV2|TRBD1
TGTGCCAGCAGCGCCGGGACAGGTTATGAAAAACTGTTTTTT
CASSAGTGYEKLFF
>16|-|TRBJ2-3|TRBV7-2|-
TGTGCCAGCAGCTTACGAAGACTCACGCCGACAGATACGCAGTATTTT
CASSLRRLTPTDTQYF
>13|-|TRBJ2-3|TRBV19|TRBD1
TGTGCCAGTGACGTGGCAGGGGGTGATACGCAGTATTTT
CASDVAGGDTQYF
>13|few|TRBJ1-2|TRBV10-1|-
TGCGCCAGCAGTCCAGGGACTAACTATGGCTACACCTTC
CASSPGTNYGYTF
>15|-|TRBJ2-5|TRBV6-6|TRBD2
TGTGCCACCTCGCCCCGCGGGGGGGCCCAAGAGACCCAGTACTTC
CATSPRGGAQETQYF
>16|-|TRBJ1-2|TRBV19|-
TGTGCCAGTATGGGGGGGACAAGGCTGTCTAACTATGGCTACACCTTC
CASMGGTRLSNYGYTF
>12|-|TRBJ2-7|TRBV7-9|-
TGTGCCAGCAGAAGGGTCGGGGACGAGCAGTACTTC
CASRRVGDEQYF
>14|-|TRBJ2-3|TRBV7-7|-
TGTGCCAGCAGGACTTTCTCTAGCACAGATACGCAGTATTTT
CASRTFSSTDTQYF
>13|-|TRBJ2-3|TRBV5-1|-
TGCGCCAGCAGCTTGTCGGGCACAGATACGCAGTATTTT
CASSLSGTDTQYF
>14|-|TRBJ2-1|TRBV7-9|TRBD2
TGTGCCAGCAGCGTGGGCGGGGGTTGGAATGAGCAGTTCTTC
CASSVGGGWNEQFF
>13|-|TRBJ2-5|TRBV18|-
TGTGCCAGCTCACCAAGGGGGCAAGAGACCCAGTACTTC
CASSPRGQETQYF
>12|-|TRBJ1-2|TRBV27|-
TGTGCCAGCAGTTTGAAAGGCTATGGCTACACCTTC
CASSLKGYGYTF
>15|-|TRBJ1-5|TRBV6-5|-
TGTGCCAGCAGTTACTCGGCGGCGGCGAATCAGCCCCAGCATTTT
CASSYSAAANQPQHF
>10|-|TRBJ2-5|TRBV30|-
TGTGCCTGGAGGCGGGAGACCCAGTACTTC
CAWRRETQYF
>12|-|TRBJ1-2|TRBV6-6|-
TGTGCCAGCAGCCTTTATGGGGACGGCTACACCTTC
CASSLYGDGYTF